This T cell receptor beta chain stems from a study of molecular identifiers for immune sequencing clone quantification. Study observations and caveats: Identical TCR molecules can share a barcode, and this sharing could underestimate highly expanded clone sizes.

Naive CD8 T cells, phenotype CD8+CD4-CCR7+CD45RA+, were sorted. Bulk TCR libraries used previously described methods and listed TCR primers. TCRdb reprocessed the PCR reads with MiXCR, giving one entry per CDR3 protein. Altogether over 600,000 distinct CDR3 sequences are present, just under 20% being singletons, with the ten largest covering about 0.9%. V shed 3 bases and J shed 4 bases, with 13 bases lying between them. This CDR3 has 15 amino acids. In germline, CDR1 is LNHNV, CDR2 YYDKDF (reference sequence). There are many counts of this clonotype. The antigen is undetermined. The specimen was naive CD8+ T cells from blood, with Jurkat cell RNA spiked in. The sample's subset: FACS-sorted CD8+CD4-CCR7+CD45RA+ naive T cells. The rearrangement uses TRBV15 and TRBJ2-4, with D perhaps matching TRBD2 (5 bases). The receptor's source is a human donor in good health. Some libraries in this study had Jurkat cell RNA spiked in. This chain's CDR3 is CATSSENRGKNIQYF. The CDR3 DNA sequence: TGTGCCACCAGCAGCGAAAATCGGGGTAAAAACATTCAGTACTTC.